The present T cell receptor (beta chain) was sequenced within a study of T-cell memory formation after mild COVID-19 (dated by TCRdb to the early 2020s). Context from the whole study: TCR sequence clusters from the two donors were largely donor specific. In two donors, T-cell clones that expanded and contracted after mild COVID-19 were followed by sequencing TCRalpha and TCRbeta repertoires longitudinally. Two young, previously healthy adult volunteers made up the cohort, one male and one female. Results the study describes overall, beyond this receptor: Clones contracting from day 15 to 85 had balanced CD4/CD8 phenotypes, while a second wave expanding from day 15 to 37 was biased towards CD4+. Whether the second-wave clones peaking on day 37 were SARS-CoV-2 specific was not confirmed. The detection of some responding clones in pre-infection memory suggests that pre-existing cross-reactive memory T cells joined the SARS-CoV-2 response. Only a couple of mild cases were covered by the study, and larger cohorts that include severe cases with pre-infection samples were considered necessary. Contracting CD4+ clones were located mainly in the CM and EM memory subsets, whereas CD8+ clones were found to be enriched in EMRA.

In the case of this clonotype: The antigen it recognizes is unknown. No per-base quality is available; no much larger clone lies one base away.

PBMCs were isolated by Ficoll-Paque density gradient centrifugation. The CDR3 spans 14 residues, from the cysteine through the phenylalanine. Only the CDR3 DNA stays, 42 bases, in frame from base 1. V is reduced by 3 bases and J by 9 bases, leaving a spacing of 15 bases between them. The germline V gene (reference sequence) sets CDR1 to MNHEY and CDR2 to SMNVEV. TCRdb records Illumina NovaSeq 6000 as the sequencer. cDNA libraries for TCRalpha and TCRbeta were prepared by 5'RACE using constant-segment primers, with sample barcodes and unique molecular identifiers added. Trizol reagent was used to extract RNA from every sample. Library amplification was performed in two PCR steps, and a second sample barcode and Illumina TruSeq adapters were introduced in the second step. The libraries were sequenced on an Illumina NovaSeq using 2 x 150 bp paired-end reads. Processing in the source paper ran as follows. The reads were demultiplexed and collapsed into UMI-guided consensus sequences using migec v1.2.7. Using mixcr v2.1.11, UMI consensuses were aligned to TRA and TRB V and J templates and then assembled into clonotypes. Clonotypes were classified as expanded or contracted when called significant by both edgeR and NoisET, with noise models trained on biological replicates. For edgeR calls, the cutoffs were a false discovery rate-adjusted p below 0.01 and a log2 fold-change threshold of 1. PCA with hierarchical clustering of max-normalized trajectories of the 1000 most abundant clonotypes was used as exploratory dynamics analysis. The CD4 or CD8 phenotype of responding clones was assigned using the separately sequenced CD4+ and CD8+ repertoires. Starting from the raw public reads, TCRdb applied fastp trimming at Q25, assembled clones with MiXCR and retained in-frame beta chains. Identical CDR3 proteins give one entry, which carries the most common genes and DNA. These V and J calls derive from TCRdb rather than the authors' analysis. The sample data list about 340,000 distinct CDR3 sequences, and more than 15% of these were observed just once. The ten biggest clones cover around 20% of the sample.

This TCR was sampled from a man aged 18-30 years who had mild COVID-19 (a few samples of this study predate the infection). The sample titles of this study are shuffled in the database, so cell type and time point are left out; the donor was told from shared clones. Sequenced material: PBMCs or a T cell subset sorted from them (not recorded which). The sequence joins TRBV27 to TRBJ1-5, with TRBD1 as a weak D call on 5 bases. The nucleotide sequence is TGTGCCAGCAGTTTTGGGGGACCCCATAGGCCCCAGCATTTT. Protein translation: CASSFGGPHRPQHF.